This T cell receptor (beta chain) was identified in a study of CD8 T cells in ankylosing spondylitis. In making TCR beta libraries, quantitative 5'-RACE with molecular barcodes was used. MiXCR, run by TCRdb on the 5' RACE reads, gives a single entry per CDR3 protein. The table records approximately 300,000 distinct CDR3 sequences, around 20% of them present only once. The sequencing sample was made of blood, either unsorted or a sorted T cell fraction (not recorded which). The sequence was collected from a male donor with ankylosing spondylitis or in good health (not recorded which).

The CDR3 DNA reads as TGTGCCAGCAGCGTAGTCGGACAGGGGAGAGAGACCCAGTACTTC. This encodes CASSVVGQGRETQYF. The rearrangement uses TRBV9 and TRBJ2-5; 9 positions match TRBD1. Losses at the gene ends were 0 bases for V and 4 bases for J; bases not matched to a gene: 4. This CDR3 has 15 amino acids. In germline, CDR1 is SGDLS, CDR2 YYNGEE.